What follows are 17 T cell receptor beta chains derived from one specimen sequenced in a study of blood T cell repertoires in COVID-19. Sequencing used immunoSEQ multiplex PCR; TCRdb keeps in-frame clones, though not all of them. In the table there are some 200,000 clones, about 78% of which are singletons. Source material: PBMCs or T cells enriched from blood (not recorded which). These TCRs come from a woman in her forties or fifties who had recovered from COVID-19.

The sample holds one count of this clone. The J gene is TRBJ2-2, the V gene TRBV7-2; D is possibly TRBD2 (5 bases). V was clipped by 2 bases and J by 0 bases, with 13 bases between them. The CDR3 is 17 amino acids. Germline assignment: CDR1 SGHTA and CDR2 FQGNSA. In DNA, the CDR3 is TGTGCCAGCAGCTTAAGTGCAAGCGGATCGAACACCGGGGAGCTGTTTTTT. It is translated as CASSLSASGSNTGELFF. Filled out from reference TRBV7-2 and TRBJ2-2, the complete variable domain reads GAGVSQSPSNKVTEKGKDVELRCDPISGHTALYWYRQSLGQGLEFLIYFQGNSAPDKSGLPSDRFSAERTGGSVSTLTIQRTQQEDSAVYLCASSLSASGSNTGELFFGEGSRLTVL.

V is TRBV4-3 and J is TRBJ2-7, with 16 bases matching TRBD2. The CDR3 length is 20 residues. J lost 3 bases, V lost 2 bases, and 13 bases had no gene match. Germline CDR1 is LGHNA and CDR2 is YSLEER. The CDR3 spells CASSQKQPGLAGGPYYEQYF. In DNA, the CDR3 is TGCGCCAGCAGCCAAAAACAACCGGGACTAGCGGGAGGGCCGTACTACGAGCAGTACTTC.

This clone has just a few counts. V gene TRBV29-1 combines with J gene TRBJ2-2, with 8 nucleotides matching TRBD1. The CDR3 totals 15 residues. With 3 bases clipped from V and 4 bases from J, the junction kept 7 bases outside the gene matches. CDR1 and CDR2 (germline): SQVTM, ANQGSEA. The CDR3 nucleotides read TGCAGCGTTGAGTCAGGGGGCCGGGCCACCGGGGAGCTGTTTTTT. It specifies CSVESGGRATGELFF.

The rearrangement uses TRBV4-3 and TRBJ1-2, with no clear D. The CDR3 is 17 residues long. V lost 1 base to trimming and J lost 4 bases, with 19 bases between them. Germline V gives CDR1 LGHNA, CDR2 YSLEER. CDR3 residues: CASSQGPGGKGVYGYTF. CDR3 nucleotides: TGCGCCAGCAGCCAAGGGCCGGGAGGTAAGGGAGTCTATGGCTACACCTTC.

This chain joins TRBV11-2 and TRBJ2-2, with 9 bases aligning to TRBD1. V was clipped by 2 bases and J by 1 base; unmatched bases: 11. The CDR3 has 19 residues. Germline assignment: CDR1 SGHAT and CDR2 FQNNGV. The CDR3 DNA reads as TGTGCCAGCAGCTTAATTAGGACAGGGGTTAACGAGAACACCGGGGAGCTGTTTTTT. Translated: CASSLIRTGVNENTGELFF.

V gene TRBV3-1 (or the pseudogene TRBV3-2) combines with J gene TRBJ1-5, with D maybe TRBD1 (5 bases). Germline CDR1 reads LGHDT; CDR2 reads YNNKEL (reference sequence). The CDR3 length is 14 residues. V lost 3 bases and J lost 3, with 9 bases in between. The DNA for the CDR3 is TGTGCCAGCAGCCATACAGGAGCCAATCAGCCCCAGCATTTT. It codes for CASSHTGANQPQHF.

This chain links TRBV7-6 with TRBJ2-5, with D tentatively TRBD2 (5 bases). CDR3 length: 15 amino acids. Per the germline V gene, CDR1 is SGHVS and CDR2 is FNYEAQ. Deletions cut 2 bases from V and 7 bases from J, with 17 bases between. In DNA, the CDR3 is TGTGCCAGCAGCTTAACGTCCCGGGCAGGAGGGACCCAGTACTTC. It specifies CASSLTSRAGGTQYF.

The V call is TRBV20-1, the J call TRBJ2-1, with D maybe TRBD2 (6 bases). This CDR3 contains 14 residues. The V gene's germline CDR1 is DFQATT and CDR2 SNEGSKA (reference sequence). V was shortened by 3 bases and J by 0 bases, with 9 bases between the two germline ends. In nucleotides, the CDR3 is TGCAGTGCTAGTGCGGGGAGCTCCTACAATGAGCAGTTCTTC. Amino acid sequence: CSASAGSSYNEQFF.

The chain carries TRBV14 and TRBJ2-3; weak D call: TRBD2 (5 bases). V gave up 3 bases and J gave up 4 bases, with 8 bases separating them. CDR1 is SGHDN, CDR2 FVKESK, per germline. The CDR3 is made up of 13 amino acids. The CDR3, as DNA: TGTGCCAGCAGCCAGAGGGCATCAGATACGCAGTATTTT. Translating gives CASSQRASDTQYF.

CDR3 region: CASSSTGTGELFF. DNA of the CDR3: TGTGCCAGCAGTTCGACAGGTACCGGGGAGCTGTTTTTT. The chain couples TRBV7-9 to TRBJ2-2, with D tentatively TRBD1 (6 bases). The germline V gene has CDR1 SEHNR and CDR2 FQNEAQ (reference sequence). V dropped 6 bases and J dropped 5 bases, with 10 bases sitting between them. The CDR3 is made up of 13 amino acids. Combining the CDR3 with reference TRBV7-9 and TRBJ2-2 gives the whole variable domain DTGVSQNPRHKITKRGQNVTFRCDPISEHNRLYWYRQTLGQGPEFLTYFQNEAQLEKSRLLSDRFSAERPKGSFSTLEIQRTEQGDSAMYLCASSSTGTGELFFGEGSRLTVL.

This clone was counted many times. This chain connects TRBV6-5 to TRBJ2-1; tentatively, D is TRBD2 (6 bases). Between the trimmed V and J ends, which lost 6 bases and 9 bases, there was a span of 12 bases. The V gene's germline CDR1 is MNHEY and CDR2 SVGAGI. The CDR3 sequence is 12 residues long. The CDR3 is CASSERGGEQFF. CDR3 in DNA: TGTGCCAGCAGCGAGAGGGGAGGTGAGCAGTTCTTC.

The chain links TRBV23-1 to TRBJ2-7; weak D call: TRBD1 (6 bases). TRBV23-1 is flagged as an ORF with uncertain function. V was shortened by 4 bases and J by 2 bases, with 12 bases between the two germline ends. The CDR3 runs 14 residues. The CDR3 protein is CASSPPWDTYEQYF. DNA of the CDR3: TGCGCCAGCAGTCCCCCTTGGGACACCTACGAGCAGTACTTC.

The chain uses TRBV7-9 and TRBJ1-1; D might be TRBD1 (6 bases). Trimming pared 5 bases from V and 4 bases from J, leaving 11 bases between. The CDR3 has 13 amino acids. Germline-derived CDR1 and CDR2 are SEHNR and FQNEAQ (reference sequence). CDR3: CASSPGRGTEAFF. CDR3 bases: TGTGCCAGCAGCCCAGGCAGGGGCACTGAAGCTTTCTTT. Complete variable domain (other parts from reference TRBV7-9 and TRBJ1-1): DTGVSQNPRHKITKRGQNVTFRCDPISEHNRLYWYRQTLGQGPEFLTYFQNEAQLEKSRLLSDRFSAERPKGSFSTLEIQRTEQGDSAMYLCASSPGRGTEAFFGQGTRLTVV.

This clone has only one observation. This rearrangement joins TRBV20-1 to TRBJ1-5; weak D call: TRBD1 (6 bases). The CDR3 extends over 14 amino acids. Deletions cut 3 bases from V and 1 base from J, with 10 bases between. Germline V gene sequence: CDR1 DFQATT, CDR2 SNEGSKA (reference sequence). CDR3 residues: CSASLGASNQPQHF. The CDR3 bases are TGCAGTGCTAGTTTGGGGGCAAGCAATCAGCCCCAGCATTTT.

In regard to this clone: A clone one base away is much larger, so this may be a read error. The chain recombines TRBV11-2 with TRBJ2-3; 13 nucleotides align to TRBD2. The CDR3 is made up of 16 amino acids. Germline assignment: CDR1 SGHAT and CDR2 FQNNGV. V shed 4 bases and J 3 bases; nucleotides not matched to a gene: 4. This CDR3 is CASSSLAGGRTDTQYF. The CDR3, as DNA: TGTGCCAGCAGCTCACTAGCGGGAGGGCGGACAGATACGCAGTATTTT. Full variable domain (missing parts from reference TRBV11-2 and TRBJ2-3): EAGVAQSPRYKIIEKRQSVAFWCNPISGHATLYWYQQILGQGPKLLIQFQNNGVVDDSQLPKDRFSAERLKGVDSTLKIQPAKLEDSAVYLCASSSLAGGRTDTQYFGPGTRLTVL.

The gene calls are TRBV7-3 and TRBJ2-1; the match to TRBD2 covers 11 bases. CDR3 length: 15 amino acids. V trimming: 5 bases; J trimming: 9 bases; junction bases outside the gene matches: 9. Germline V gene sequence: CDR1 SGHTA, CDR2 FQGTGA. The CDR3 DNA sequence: TGTGCCAGCAGCCCTACTAGCGGGAGAGGGGCTGAGCAGTTCTTC. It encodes CASSPTSGRGAEQFF.

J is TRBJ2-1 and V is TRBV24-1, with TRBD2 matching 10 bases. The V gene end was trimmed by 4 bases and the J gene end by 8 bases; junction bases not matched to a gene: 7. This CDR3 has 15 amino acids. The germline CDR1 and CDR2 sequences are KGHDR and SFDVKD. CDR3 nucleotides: TGTGCCACCAGTGACAGCGGGAGGGCCCCCGATGAGCAGTTCTTC. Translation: CATSDSGRAPDEQFF.